This T cell receptor (beta chain) was identified during a study of regulatory T cells in long-lasting Graves disease. The overall study: It was over 5 years of antithyroid drugs, with positive TSH receptor antibodies, that meant persistent Graves' disease. Study conclusions and caveats: Among samples with persistent disease, TRBV28, TRBJ1-2 and TRBJ2-5 were favored. TCR diversity was lower in persistent Graves' patients than in newly diagnosed ones.

Construction of TCR beta libraries relied on iRepertoire HTBI primers and on Arm-PCR targeting CDR3 regions. TCRdb ran MiXCR on the multiplex PCR reads and lists one entry per CDR3 protein. The sample records about 460,000 distinct CDR3 sequences, 22% being singletons. Documented time point: persistent/refractory GD, antithyroid drugs over 5 years with positive TRAb. RNA from PBMCs was the source of the TCR library. Into tubes containing EDTA, approximately 9 milliliters of peripheral blood were drawn. This clonotype appeared many times. Its antigen is not identified. V dropped 2 bases and J dropped 7; count of bases not matched to a gene: 14. CDR1 MDHEN and CDR2 SYDVKM come from the germline V gene. The CDR3 has 17 residues.

Sequences were derived from peripheral blood mononuclear cells (PBMCs), sampled when the disease was refractory, from a patient treated with antithyroid drugs. The chain has TRBV28 and TRBJ1-1; TRBD1 matches 9 bases. The origin of this receptor is a female donor with Graves disease. The CDR3 nucleotides read TGTGCCAGCAGTTTACCGGGACAGGGCGTAAGGAGGGGTGAAGCTTTCTTT. Translation gives CASSLPGQGVRRGEAFF. Full variable domain (missing parts from reference TRBV28 and TRBJ1-1): DVKVTQSSRYLVKRTGEKVFLECVQDMDHENMFWYRQDPGLGLRLIYFSYDVKMKEKGDIPEGYSVSREKKERFSLILESASTNQTSMYLCASSLPGQGVRRGEAFFGQGTRLTVV.